This T cell receptor beta chain was observed in a study of cytomegalovirus exposure and HLA in healthy donors. Findings and limits, study-wide: Cytomegalovirus-associated TCR beta chains were listed, numbering over 150. What TCR beta sequences reportedly achieved was accurate prediction of HLA-A and HLA-B alleles in most subjects. As a later analysis revealed, most CMV-associated TCR beta chains appeared HLA-restricted. Sequencing artifact likely explains a cluster of highly shared sequence variants.

Comments on this clone: No antigen is known for it.

Vbeta (60) and Jbeta (13) primers were used in the PCR. Assay used: immunoSEQ multiplex PCR; TCRdb lists only in-frame clones, some missing. The sample consists of 150,000 to 200,000 clones, more than 70% of them appearing once. With V trimmed by 4 bases and J by 6 bases, 5 bases remained unmatched. Per the germline V gene, CDR1 is SGHRS and CDR2 is YFSETQ. The CDR3 contains 13 residues. The chain combines TRBV5-1 with TRBJ1-1; 8 nucleotides line up with TRBD1. The TCR sequence derives from a woman in her thirties or forties in good health and CMV-seropositive. Sequencing was done on a sample of PBMCs. The CDR3 here is CASSKTGDSEAFF. CDR3 nucleotides: TGCGCCAGCAGCAAGACAGGGGATTCTGAAGCTTTCTTT. Full variable domain (remainder filled in from reference TRBV5-1 and TRBJ1-1): KAGVTQTPRYLIKTRGQQVTLSCSPISGHRSVSWYQQTPGQGLQFLFEYFSETQRNKGNFPGRFSGRQFSNSRSEMNVSTLELGDSALYLCASSKTGDSEAFFGQGTRLTVV.